This T cell receptor beta chain was profiled in a study of T cells in Graves' hyperthyroidism and ophthalmopathy. At the level of the study: Upon initial diagnosis and before any treatment, peripheral blood was collected. Study-level points and caveats: Also found in blood were most expanded thyroid clonotypes above 0.001.

As to this clonotype: Antigen specificity is unknown.

Amplified TCR beta CDR3 regions came from RNA transcripts. The HTBI primer set served for first-round RT-PCR of the TCR CDR3. Via MiXCR, TCRdb re-called the multiplex PCR reads, giving one row per CDR3 protein. The sample holds some 600,000 distinct CDR3 sequences, over 11% seen once. Exclusion of a patient resulted from uncontrolled infection, other autoimmune disease, pregnancy or lactation. The authors took PBMCs from about 9.5 ml fresh peripheral blood. Looked up from germline, CDR1 is LNHDA and CDR2 is SQIVND (reference sequence). Trimming took 8 bases from V and 0 from J; bases not matched to a gene: 14. This CDR3 has 17 residues.

The sample comprised blood. This TCR was recovered from a woman aged 30 to 39 with Graves' hyperthyroidism that later progressed to Graves' ophthalmopathy. V and J are TRBV19 and TRBJ1-2; 8 bases are a match to TRBD1. The CDR3 is CASAPGQGAIANYGYTF. CDR3 DNA: TGTGCCAGTGCCCCCGGCCAGGGGGCCATTGCTAACTATGGCTACACCTTC.